The 29 T cell receptor beta chains in this list originate from one sample, sequenced in a study of Ad26.COV2.S vaccination and SARS-CoV-2 variants. Only in-frame clones appear in the TCRdb table, and some are missing; sequencing was by immunoSEQ multiplex PCR. This sample carries 400,000 or so clones, about 88% of them seen once, and the ten largest clones take around 3.4%. Treatment in this sample: some 20 received Ad26.COV2.S at low or high dose, single or two shots; a few received placebo; per-sample allocation not given. Vaccine and placebo recipients were sampled on day 63 after the first injection. Source: peripheral blood, taken in a trial of Ad26.COV2.S vaccine versus placebo. All receptors come from a person aged 18-65 years who received the Ad26.COV2.S COVID-19 vaccine or a placebo.

In its sample, this clone was seen once. The gene calls are TRBV4-3 and TRBJ2-1; 8 nucleotides match TRBD2. Germline CDR1 and CDR2: LGHNA and YSLEER. V was clipped by 0 bases and J by 0 bases; unmatched bases: 13. The CDR3 has 20 residues. CDR3 residues: CASSQDLTAGASTSYNEQFF. DNA for the CDR3: TGCGCCAGCAGCCAAGACTTGACAGCGGGGGCCTCAACCTCCTACAATGAGCAGTTCTTC.

The chain joins TRBV2 to TRBJ1-2; D remains ambiguous. CDR1 is SNHLY and CDR2 is FYNNEI in the germline V gene. Trimming took 6 bases from V and 3 from J, leaving 14 bases between them. The CDR3 runs to 14 residues. This CDR3 is CASSVNFLDYGYTF. CDR3 nucleotides: TGTGCCAGCAGCGTAAATTTCTTGGACTATGGCTACACCTTC.

CDR3 sequence (DNA): TGTGCCAGCAGCTTAGGGTACAACGAGCAGTACTTC. Translation: CASSLGYNEQYF. The chain joins TRBV5-6 to TRBJ2-7; D not certain. The CDR3 consists of 12 residues. Germline V lookup: CDR1 SGHDT, CDR2 YYEEEE. V shed 2 bases and J shed 5 bases, with 8 bases lying between them. Combining the CDR3 with reference TRBV5-6 and TRBJ2-7 gives the whole variable domain DAGVTQSPTHLIKTRGQQVTLRCSPKSGHDTVSWYQQALGQGPQFIFQYYEEEERQRGNFPDRFSGHQFPNYSSELNVNALLLGDSALYLCASSLGYNEQYFGPGTRLTVT.

This chain connects TRBV12-3 or TRBV12-4 to TRBJ2-7, with D hard to call. There are 11 residues in the CDR3. The V end was cut by 6 bases, the J end by 3 bases, with 6 bases between. The CDR3 nucleotides are TGTGCCAGCAGACGAAACTACGAGCAGTACTTC. Protein product: CASRRNYEQYF.

The J gene is TRBJ1-2, the V gene TRBV4-1; 7 nucleotides agree with TRBD1. The CDR3 is 15 amino acids. Germline trimming cut 1 base from V and 4 bases from J; bases unmatched to any gene: 6. CDR1 MGHRA and CDR2 YSYEKL come from the germline V gene. The CDR3 loop is CASSQGTGRFYGYTF. The CDR3 DNA sequence: TGCGCCAGCAGCCAAGGGACAGGACGTTTCTATGGCTACACCTTC.

The V call is TRBV5-5, the J call TRBJ1-4; D gene unclear. This CDR3 comprises 13 residues. Germline values: CDR1 SGHKS, CDR2 YYEKEE (reference sequence). The V gene lost 0 bases and the J gene lost 6 bases, with 6 bases spanning the gap. CDR3 loop: CASSLGPYEKLFF. Written as DNA, the CDR3 is TGTGCCAGCAGCTTGGGGCCATATGAAAAACTGTTTTTT.

Details on this clone: In the same sample, other DNA sequences code for this CDR3. The V and J genes are TRBV7-9 and TRBJ1-1; D remains ambiguous. The germline V gene encodes CDR1 SEHNR and CDR2 FQNEAQ (reference sequence). The CDR3 extends over 13 amino acids. V lost 4 bases and J lost 4, with 10 bases in between. As DNA, the CDR3 is TGTGCCAGCAGCTCCCGGGGAGGCACTGAAGCTTTCTTT. Its translation: CASSSRGGTEAFF.

CDR3 residues: CAWSVRPFPGELFF. Here the CDR3 DNA reads TGTGCCTGGAGTGTACGACCCTTCCCCGGGGAGCTGTTTTTT. The chain links TRBV30 to TRBJ2-2; D gene ambiguous. Germline V gives CDR1 GTSNPN, CDR2 SVGIG (reference sequence). Trimming removed 0 bases from V and 6 bases from J, with 11 bases in between. The CDR3 is 14 amino acids. The full variable domain, rest sourced from reference TRBV30 and TRBJ2-2, is SQTIHQWPATLVQPVGSPLSLECTVEGTSNPNLYWYRQAAGRGLQLLFYSVGIGQISSEVPQNLSASRPQDRQFILSSKKLLLSDSGFYLCAWSVRPFPGELFFGEGSRLTVL.

The chain joins TRBV2 to TRBJ1-2; TRBD1 is a possible D gene (6 bases). The germline V gene has CDR1 SNHLY and CDR2 FYNNEI. The CDR3 is 15 residues long. V shed 3 bases and J shed 4 bases, with 15 bases lying between them. Here the CDR3 DNA reads TGTGCCAGCAGTGAGGCCGGGACACGGGCCTATGGCTACACCTTC. This encodes CASSEAGTRAYGYTF.

The rearrangement links TRBV6-5 to TRBJ1-2; no definite D call. The germline CDR1 and CDR2 sequences are MNHEY and SVGAGI. This CDR3 is built from 14 residues. Trimming took off 3 bases at V and 2 bases at J, with 10 bases between the two ends. CDR3 nucleotide sequence: TGTGCCAGCAGTTATGGTGATAGGAACTATGGCTACACCTTC. Its translation is CASSYGDRNYGYTF.

The rearrangement links TRBV11-1 to TRBJ1-2; 7 bases map to TRBD1. Losses at the gene ends were 3 bases for V and 4 bases for J; bases not matched to a gene: 5. The CDR3 is made up of 14 amino acids. Germline V gives CDR1 SGHAT, CDR2 FQDESV (reference sequence). The CDR3 sequence is CASSFRTGPYGYTF. Here the CDR3 DNA reads TGTGCCAGCAGCTTCCGGACAGGCCCCTATGGCTACACCTTC.

CDR3 sequence (DNA): TGTGCCAGCTCGGGACAGAGCAATCAGCCCCAGCATTTT. Its protein product is CASSGQSNQPQHF. The chain recombines TRBV6-5 with TRBJ1-5; 7 bases are a match to TRBD1. This CDR3 region has 13 residues. Germline V gene data show CDR1 as MNHEY and CDR2 as SVGAGI. Losses at the gene ends were 8 bases for V and 1 base for J; bases not matched to a gene: 2.

CDR3 in amino acids: CASHYSTGATEAFF. In nucleotides, the CDR3 is TGTGCCAGTCATTACTCAACAGGGGCCACTGAAGCTTTCTTT. The chain carries TRBV19 and TRBJ1-1; 7 bases line up with TRBD1. Germline CDR1 reads LNHDA; CDR2 reads SQIVND (reference sequence). V shed 8 bases, J shed 4 bases, and the junction held 10 bases outside the gene matches. This CDR3 is 14 amino acids long.

This chain joins TRBV23-1 and TRBJ1-6, with D possibly TRBD1 on 5 matching bases. TRBV23-1 counts as an open reading frame of uncertain function. Trimming removed 2 bases at V and 6 bases at J, with 17 bases between. The CDR3 is 17 amino acids. CDR3 DNA: TGCGCCAGCAGTCAAAAGGGACTGCTGGTGGGTAATTCACCCCTCCACTTT. It codes for CASSQKGLLVGNSPLHF.

In this sample, this clone turned up once. The J gene is TRBJ2-7, the V gene TRBV19; 12 nucleotides agree with TRBD1. From germline, CDR1 is LNHDA and CDR2 SQIVND (reference sequence). This CDR3 comprises 16 residues. With V trimmed by 5 bases and J by 4 bases, 9 bases remained unmatched. The DNA for the CDR3 is TGTGCCAGTAGTCTGGGACAGGGGGCGTGGGGATACGAGCAGTACTTC. This translates into CASSLGQGAWGYEQYF.

The gene calls are TRBV5-6 and TRBJ2-1, with 7 positions matching TRBD1. The CDR3 contains 16 residues. V dropped 4 bases and J dropped 0; count of bases not matched to a gene: 7. Germline V lookup: CDR1 SGHDT, CDR2 YYEEEE. CDR3 residues: CASSPWDSNSYNEQFF. CDR3 nucleotide sequence: TGTGCCAGCAGCCCCTGGGACAGCAACTCCTACAATGAGCAGTTCTTC.

The chain couples TRBV7-9 to TRBJ2-7, with unresolved D. V was clipped by 5 bases and J by 2 bases, with 13 bases between them. Germline V gene lookup returns CDR1 SEHNR and CDR2 FQNEAQ (reference sequence). The CDR3 consists of 14 residues. The CDR3 spells CASSPPNFAYEQYF. The CDR3, as DNA: TGTGCCAGCAGCCCCCCCAATTTCGCCTACGAGCAGTACTTC.

CDR3 amino acids: CASSLGIRSGQPQHF. The CDR3 coding sequence is TGTGCCAGCAGCTTGGGAATCAGGTCAGGACAGCCCCAGCATTTT. The rearrangement links TRBV5-6 to TRBJ1-5; D remains unclear. The germline CDR1 and CDR2 sequences are SGHDT and YYEEEE. This CDR3 spans 15 amino acids. With 0 bases removed from V and 7 bases from J, the gap between germline ends came to 14 bases.

The chain combines TRBV2 with TRBJ1-5; D is ambiguous. Per the germline V gene, CDR1 is SNHLY and CDR2 is FYNNEI. The CDR3 extends over 15 amino acids. V dropped 3 bases and J dropped 1 base, with 10 bases sitting between them. The CDR3 sequence: CASSEEGKSNQPQHF. CDR3 coding DNA: TGTGCCAGCAGTGAGGAGGGTAAAAGCAATCAGCCCCAGCATTTT.

This chain connects TRBV5-4 to TRBJ2-5, with D perhaps TRBD1 or TRBD2 (5 bases each). CDR3 length: 16 residues. The V and J ends lost 7 bases and 1 base respectively, with 20 bases between them. CDR1 and CDR2 from the germline V gene are SGHNT and YYREEE (reference sequence). The CDR3 bases are TGTGCCAGCCGCCGGGACCCGTATTCGTTCCAAGAGACCCAGTACTTC. This encodes CASRRDPYSFQETQYF.

The V gene is TRBV6-6, the J gene TRBJ1-5; 11 bases align to TRBD1. V gave up 5 bases and J gave up 2 bases; unmatched junction bases: 11. Germline CDR1 reads MNHNY; CDR2 reads SVGAGI (reference sequence). CDR3 size: 18 residues. The CDR3 spells CASSPYGQGASGNQPQHF. As DNA, the CDR3 is TGTGCCAGCAGTCCCTACGGACAGGGGGCTAGTGGCAATCAGCCCCAGCATTTT.

On this clone itself: The sample contains more than one DNA sequence encoding this CDR3. This chain links TRBV2 with TRBJ1-5; tentative D call: TRBD1 (5 bases). The germline V gene has CDR1 SNHLY and CDR2 FYNNEI. The CDR3 covers 14 residues. Between the trimmed V and J ends, which lost 2 bases and 2 bases, there was a span of 7 bases. The CDR3 DNA reads TGTGCCAGCAGTGAACAGGGAGGCAATCAGCCCCAGCATTTT. This translates into CASSEQGGNQPQHF.

The J gene is TRBJ2-7, the V gene TRBV4-2; no clear D. The V end lost 1 base, the J end lost 2 bases, and 6 bases lay between the germline ends. The CDR3 covers 13 residues. CDR1 LGHNA and CDR2 YNFKEQ come from the germline V gene. The CDR3 spells CASSQGPAYEQYF. Here the CDR3 DNA reads TGTGCCAGCAGCCAAGGCCCCGCCTACGAGCAGTACTTC.

The V and J genes are TRBV5-6 and TRBJ1-1; D is possibly TRBD1 (6 bases). Trimming cost V 2 bases and J 6 bases, with 23 bases left between them. The germline gives CDR1 SGHDT, CDR2 YYEEEE. The CDR3 runs 17 residues. Here the CDR3 DNA reads TGTGCCAGCAGCTTTAGTTTGATGGGGCAGGGGTCACCTGAAGCTTTCTTT. As protein: CASSFSLMGQGSPEAFF.

In DNA form, the CDR3 reads TGTGCCAGCAGCGTAGGGGGGACAGGGGATGAAAAACTGTTTTTT. Translated: CASSVGGTGDEKLFF. This chain uses TRBV9 with TRBJ1-4, with 10 bases lining up with TRBD1. CDR3 length equals 15 residues. Germline values: CDR1 SGDLS, CDR2 YYNGEE. V gave up 0 bases and J gave up 6 bases; unmatched junction bases: 2.

The chain employs TRBV6-1 and TRBJ1-4; D possibly corresponds to TRBD1 (6 bases). Germline CDR1 reads MNHNS; CDR2 reads SASEGT. CDR3 length: 14 amino acids. The germline V and J ends were trimmed by 1 base and 8 bases, with 11 bases remaining between them. The CDR3 DNA reads as TGTGCCAGCAGTGAAGGTCCCGGGGGCGAAAAACTGTTTTTT. Translation gives CASSEGPGGEKLFF.

Points on this clone: Other DNA sequences from this sample encode an identical CDR3 as well. The J gene is TRBJ1-5, the V gene TRBV6-5; tentative D call: TRBD1 (5 bases). Germline V gene sequence: CDR1 MNHEY, CDR2 SVGAGI. With 6 bases removed from V and 0 bases from J, the gap between germline ends came to 6 bases. The CDR3 is made up of 13 amino acids. The CDR3 bases are TGTGCCAGCAGGGGGGGTAGCAATCAGCCCCAGCATTTT. Residues: CASRGGSNQPQHF.

This chain connects TRBV5-6 to TRBJ2-3; 7 positions agree with TRBD2. The germline V gene encodes CDR1 SGHDT and CDR2 YYEEEE. The CDR3 totals 17 residues. With 2 bases clipped from V and 6 bases from J, the junction kept 15 bases outside the gene matches. CDR3 bases: TGTGCCAGCAGCTTTTCTAGGACTAGGTATGGGAGGGATACGCAGTATTTT. Protein: CASSFSRTRYGRDTQYF.

This chain joins TRBV5-6 and TRBJ2-7; D is perhaps TRBD1 (6 bases). This CDR3 has 13 amino acids. Germline CDR1 SGHDT, CDR2 YYEEEE. V was cut by 0 bases and J by 3 bases, with 7 bases left in between. This chain's CDR3 is CASSLDRDYEQYF. DNA for the CDR3: TGTGCCAGCAGCTTGGACAGGGACTACGAGCAGTACTTC.